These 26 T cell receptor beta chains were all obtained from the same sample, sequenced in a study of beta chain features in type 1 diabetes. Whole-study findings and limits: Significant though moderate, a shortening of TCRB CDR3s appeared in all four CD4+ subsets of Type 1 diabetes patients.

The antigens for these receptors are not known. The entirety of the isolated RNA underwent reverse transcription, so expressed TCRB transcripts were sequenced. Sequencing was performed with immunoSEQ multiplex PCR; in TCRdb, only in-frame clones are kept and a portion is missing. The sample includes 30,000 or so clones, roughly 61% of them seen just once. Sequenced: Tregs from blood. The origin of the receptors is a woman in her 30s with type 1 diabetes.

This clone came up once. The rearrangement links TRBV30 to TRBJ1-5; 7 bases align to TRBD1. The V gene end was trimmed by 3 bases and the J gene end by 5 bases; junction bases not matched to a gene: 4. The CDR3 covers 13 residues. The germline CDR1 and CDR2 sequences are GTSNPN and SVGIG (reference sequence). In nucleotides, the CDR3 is TGTGCCTGGAGCCGACAGGGCGATCAGCCCCAGCATTTT. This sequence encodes CAWSRQGDQPQHF.

Here the CDR3 reads CASSKRGLSQPQHF. The CDR3 nucleotides are TGTGCCAGCAGCAAGAGGGGGTTGAGTCAGCCCCAGCATTTT. This chain connects TRBV5-6 to TRBJ1-5; D is perhaps TRBD1 (6 bases). The CDR3 has 14 amino acids. Germline V gives CDR1 SGHDT, CDR2 YYEEEE. V was shortened by 4 bases and J by 6 bases, with 14 bases between the two germline ends.

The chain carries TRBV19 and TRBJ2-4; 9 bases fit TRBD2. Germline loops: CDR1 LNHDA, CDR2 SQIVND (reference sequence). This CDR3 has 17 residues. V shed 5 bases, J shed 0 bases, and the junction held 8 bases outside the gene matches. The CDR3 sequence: CASSSDTSGLAKNIQYF. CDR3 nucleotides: TGTGCCAGTAGTTCCGATACTAGCGGGCTAGCCAAAAACATTCAGTACTTC.

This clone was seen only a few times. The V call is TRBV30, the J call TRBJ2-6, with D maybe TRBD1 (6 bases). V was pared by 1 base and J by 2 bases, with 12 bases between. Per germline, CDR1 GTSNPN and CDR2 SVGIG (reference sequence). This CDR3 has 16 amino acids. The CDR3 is CAWSAPGQPGANVLTF. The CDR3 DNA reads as TGTGCCTGGAGTGCGCCTGGACAGCCTGGGGCCAACGTCCTGACTTTC. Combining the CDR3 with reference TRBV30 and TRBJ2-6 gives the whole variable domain SQTIHQWPATLVQPVGSPLSLECTVEGTSNPNLYWYRQAAGRGLQLLFYSVGIGQISSEVPQNLSASRPQDRQFILSSKKLLLSDSGFYLCAWSAPGQPGANVLTFGAGSRLTVL.

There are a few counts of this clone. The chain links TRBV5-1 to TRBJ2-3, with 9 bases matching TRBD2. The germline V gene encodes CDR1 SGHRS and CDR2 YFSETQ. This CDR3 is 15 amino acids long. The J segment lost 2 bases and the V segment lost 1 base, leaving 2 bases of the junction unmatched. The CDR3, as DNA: TGCGCCAGCAGCTTGACTAGCGGGTTCACAGATACGCAGTATTTT. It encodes CASSLTSGFTDTQYF. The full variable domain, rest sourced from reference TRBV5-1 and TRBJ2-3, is KAGVTQTPRYLIKTRGQQVTLSCSPISGHRSVSWYQQTPGQGLQFLFEYFSETQRNKGNFPGRFSGRQFSNSRSEMNVSTLELGDSALYLCASSLTSGFTDTQYFGPGTRLTVL.

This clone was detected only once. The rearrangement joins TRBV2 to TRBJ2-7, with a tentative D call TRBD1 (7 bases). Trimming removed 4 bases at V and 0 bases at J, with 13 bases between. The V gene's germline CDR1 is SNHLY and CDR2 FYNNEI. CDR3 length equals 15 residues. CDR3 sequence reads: CASSAGGDSSYEQYF. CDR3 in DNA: TGTGCCAGCAGTGCCGGAGGGGACAGCTCCTACGAGCAGTACTTC.

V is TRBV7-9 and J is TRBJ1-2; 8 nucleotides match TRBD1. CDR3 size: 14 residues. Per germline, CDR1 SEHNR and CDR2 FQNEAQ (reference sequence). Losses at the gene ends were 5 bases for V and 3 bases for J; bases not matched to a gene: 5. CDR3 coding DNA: TGTGCCAGCAGCCCCAACAGGGGGGACTATGGCTACACCTTC. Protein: CASSPNRGDYGYTF.

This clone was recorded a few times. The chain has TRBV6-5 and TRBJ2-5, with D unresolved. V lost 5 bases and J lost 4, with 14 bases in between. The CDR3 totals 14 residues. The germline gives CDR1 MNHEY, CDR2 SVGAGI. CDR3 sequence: CASSPLTTGETQYF. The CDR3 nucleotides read TGTGCCAGCAGTCCCTTAACAACGGGAGAGACCCAGTACTTC.

The CDR3 region is CASSYSRGSGETQYF. CDR3 in DNA: TGTGCCAGCAGTTACTCTCGCGGGAGCGGCGAGACCCAGTACTTC. The rearrangement uses TRBV6-5 and TRBJ2-5; 7 bases line up with TRBD2. The CDR3 covers 15 residues. CDR1 and CDR2 from the germline V gene are MNHEY and SVGAGI. Losses at the gene ends were 0 bases for V and 5 bases for J; bases not matched to a gene: 6.

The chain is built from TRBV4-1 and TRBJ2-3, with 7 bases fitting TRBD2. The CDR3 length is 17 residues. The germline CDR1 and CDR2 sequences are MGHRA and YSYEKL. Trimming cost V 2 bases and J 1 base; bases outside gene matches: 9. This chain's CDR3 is CASSQPPGLAGTDTQYF. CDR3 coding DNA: TGCGCCAGCAGCCAACCCCCTGGGCTAGCGGGCACAGATACGCAGTATTTT.

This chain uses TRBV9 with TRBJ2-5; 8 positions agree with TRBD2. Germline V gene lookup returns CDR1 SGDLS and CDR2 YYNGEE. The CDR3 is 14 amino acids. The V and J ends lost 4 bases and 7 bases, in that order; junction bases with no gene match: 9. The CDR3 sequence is CASSPTSGGTTQYF. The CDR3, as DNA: TGTGCCAGCAGCCCTACCTCGGGGGGGACGACCCAGTACTTC.

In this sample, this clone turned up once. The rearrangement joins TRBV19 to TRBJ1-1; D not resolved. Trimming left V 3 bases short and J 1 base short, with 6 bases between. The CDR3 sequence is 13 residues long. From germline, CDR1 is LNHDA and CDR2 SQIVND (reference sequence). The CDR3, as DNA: TGTGCCAGTAGTATTACGGGGAACACTGAAGCTTTCTTT. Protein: CASSITGNTEAFF.

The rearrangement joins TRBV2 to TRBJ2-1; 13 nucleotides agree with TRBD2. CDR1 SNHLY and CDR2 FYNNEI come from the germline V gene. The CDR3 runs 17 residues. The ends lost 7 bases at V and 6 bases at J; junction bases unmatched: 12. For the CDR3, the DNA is TGTGCCAGCATGGTCACTAGCGGGAGGGCCGTCCCCAATGAGCAGTTCTTC. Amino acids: CASMVTSGRAVPNEQFF.

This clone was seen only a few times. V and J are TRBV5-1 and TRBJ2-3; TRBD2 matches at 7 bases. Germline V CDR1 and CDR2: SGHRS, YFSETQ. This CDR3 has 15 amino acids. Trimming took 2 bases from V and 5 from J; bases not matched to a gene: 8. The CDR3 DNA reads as TGCGCCAGCAGCTTCAACTCGGGGGGAGAAGATACGCAGTATTTT. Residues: CASSFNSGGEDTQYF.

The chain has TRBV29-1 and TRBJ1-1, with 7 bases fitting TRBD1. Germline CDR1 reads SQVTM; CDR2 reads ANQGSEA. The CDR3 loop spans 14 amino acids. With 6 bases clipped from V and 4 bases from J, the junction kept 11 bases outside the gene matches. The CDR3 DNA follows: TGCAGCGTCCGAAGGGGGCTCGGAGGCACTGAAGCTTTCTTT. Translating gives CSVRRGLGGTEAFF.

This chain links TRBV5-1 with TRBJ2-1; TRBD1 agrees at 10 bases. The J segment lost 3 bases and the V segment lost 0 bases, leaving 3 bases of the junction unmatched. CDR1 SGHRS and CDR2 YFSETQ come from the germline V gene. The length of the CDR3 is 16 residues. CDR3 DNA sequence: TGCGCCAGCAGCTTGGGACAGGGGGCCTTCTACAATGAGCAGTTCTTC. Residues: CASSLGQGAFYNEQFF.

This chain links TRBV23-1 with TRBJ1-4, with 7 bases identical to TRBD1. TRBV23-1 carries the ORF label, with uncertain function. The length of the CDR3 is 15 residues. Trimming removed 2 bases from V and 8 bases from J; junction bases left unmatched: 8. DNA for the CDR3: TGCGCCAGCAGTCAACCCGACAGGGTAGGGGAAAAACTGTTTTTT. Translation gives CASSQPDRVGEKLFF.

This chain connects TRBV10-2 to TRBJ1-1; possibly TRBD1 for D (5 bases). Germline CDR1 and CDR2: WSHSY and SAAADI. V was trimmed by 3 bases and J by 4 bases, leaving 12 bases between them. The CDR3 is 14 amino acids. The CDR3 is CASSEFQGSTEAFF. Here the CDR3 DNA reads TGCGCCAGCAGTGAATTCCAGGGTAGCACTGAAGCTTTCTTT.

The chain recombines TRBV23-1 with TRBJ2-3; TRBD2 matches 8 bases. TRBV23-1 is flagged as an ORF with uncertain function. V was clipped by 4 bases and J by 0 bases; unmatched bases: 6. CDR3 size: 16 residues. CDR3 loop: CASSPTGTRSTDTQYF. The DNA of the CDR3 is TGCGCCAGCAGTCCGACCGGGACTAGGAGCACAGATACGCAGTATTTT.

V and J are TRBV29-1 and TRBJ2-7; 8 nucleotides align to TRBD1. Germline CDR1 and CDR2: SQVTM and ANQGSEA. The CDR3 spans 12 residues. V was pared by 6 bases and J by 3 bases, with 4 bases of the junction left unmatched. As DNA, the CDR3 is TGCAGCGTCCGACAGGGGCGCTACGAGCAGTACTTC. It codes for CSVRQGRYEQYF.

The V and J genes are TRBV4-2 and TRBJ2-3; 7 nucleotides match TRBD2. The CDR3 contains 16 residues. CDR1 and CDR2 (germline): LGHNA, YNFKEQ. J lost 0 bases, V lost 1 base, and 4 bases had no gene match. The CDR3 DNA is TGTGCCAGCAGCCAAGGGGCTAGCGGAAGCACAGATACGCAGTATTTT. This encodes CASSQGASGSTDTQYF.

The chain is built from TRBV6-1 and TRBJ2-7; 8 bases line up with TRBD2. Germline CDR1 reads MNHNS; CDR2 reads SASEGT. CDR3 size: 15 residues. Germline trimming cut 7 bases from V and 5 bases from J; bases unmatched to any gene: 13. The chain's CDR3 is CASTRGGARTDEQYF. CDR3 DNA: TGTGCCAGCACTCGGGGGGGGGCTCGGACCGACGAGCAGTACTTC.

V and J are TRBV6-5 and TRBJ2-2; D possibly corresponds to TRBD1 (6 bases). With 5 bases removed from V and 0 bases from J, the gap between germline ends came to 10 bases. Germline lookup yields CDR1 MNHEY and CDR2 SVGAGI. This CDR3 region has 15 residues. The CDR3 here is CASSSRTANTGELFF. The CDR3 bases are TGTGCCAGCAGTAGTAGGACAGCGAACACCGGGGAGCTGTTTTTT.

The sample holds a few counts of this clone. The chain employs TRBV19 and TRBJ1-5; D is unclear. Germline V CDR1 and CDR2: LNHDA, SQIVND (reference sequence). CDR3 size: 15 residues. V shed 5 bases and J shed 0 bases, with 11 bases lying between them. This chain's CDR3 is CASSPQTFSNQPQHF. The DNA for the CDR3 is TGTGCCAGTAGTCCTCAGACTTTTAGCAATCAGCCCCAGCATTTT.

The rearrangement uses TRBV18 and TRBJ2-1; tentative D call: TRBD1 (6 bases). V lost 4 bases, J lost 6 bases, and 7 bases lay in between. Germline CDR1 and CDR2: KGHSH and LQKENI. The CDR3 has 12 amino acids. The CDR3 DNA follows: TGTGCCAGCTCACAAGGGGGCAATGAGCAGTTCTTC. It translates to CASSQGGNEQFF.

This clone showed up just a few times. The CDR3 DNA sequence: TGTGCCAGCAGCTCCGGACAGGGCTATGGCTACACCTTC. It encodes CASSSGQGYGYTF. The genes are TRBV6-5 and TRBJ1-2; 8 nucleotides match TRBD1. V shed 6 bases and J 4 bases; nucleotides not matched to a gene: 4. There are 13 residues in the CDR3. The germline CDR1 and CDR2 sequences are MNHEY and SVGAGI.